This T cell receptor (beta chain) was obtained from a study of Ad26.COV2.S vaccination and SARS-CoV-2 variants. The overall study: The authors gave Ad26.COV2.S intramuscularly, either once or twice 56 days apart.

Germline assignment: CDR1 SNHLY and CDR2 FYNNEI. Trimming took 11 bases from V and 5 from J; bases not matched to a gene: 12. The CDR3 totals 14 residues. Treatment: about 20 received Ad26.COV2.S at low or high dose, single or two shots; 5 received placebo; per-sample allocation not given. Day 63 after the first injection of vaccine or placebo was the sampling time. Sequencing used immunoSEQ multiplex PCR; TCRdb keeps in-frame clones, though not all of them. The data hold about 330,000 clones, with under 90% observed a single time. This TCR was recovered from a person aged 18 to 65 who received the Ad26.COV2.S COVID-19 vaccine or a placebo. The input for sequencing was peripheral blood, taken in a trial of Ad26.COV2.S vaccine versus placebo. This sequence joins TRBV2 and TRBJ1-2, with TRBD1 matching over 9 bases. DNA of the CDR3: TGTGCCGGAGGGGACAGGGCGACTTTATATGGCTACACCTTC. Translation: CAGGDRATLYGYTF.